This T cell receptor (beta chain) was found in a study of PD-1 blockade in classical Hodgkin lymphoma. Overall study context: Administration of nivolumab to patients was at 3 mg/kg intravenously every 2 weeks. Study results and caveats: Excluded were patients who started nivolumab under 1 year after ASCT, a group that had lower diversity. It was reported that newly diagnosed patients had less baseline TCR diversity than healthy donors. Differences between repertoires have undefined causes, possibly disease activity or prior therapy.

Clones were read by immunoSEQ multiplex PCR, and TCRdb kept only the in-frame ones, dropping some. The table records about 10,000 clones, less than 80% of them present only once. Regarding this clone: Its target is unknown.

The time point was: cycle 4 day 1 (C4D1), after less than 7 weeks of nivolumab. All the patients suffered relapse after autologous stem cell transplantation, and brentuximab vedotin exposure differed. PBMCs were thawed, and CD8+ T cells were then isolated from them by magnetic negative selection. The input for sequencing was CD8+ T cells from blood, taken before the fourth cycle of nivolumab. The source is a human donor with classical Hodgkin lymphoma.

CDR3: CSSEGQVGPYNEQFF. The CDR3 DNA reads TGCAGCTCTGAGGGACAGGTGGGTCCGTACAATGAGCAGTTCTTC. The V gene is TRBV29-1, the J gene TRBJ2-1, with 8 positions matching TRBD1. J was trimmed by 4 bases and V by 8 bases; bases with no gene match: 13. CDR3 length equals 15 residues. Germline V gene sequence: CDR1 SQVTM, CDR2 ANQGSEA.